This TCR beta chain was identified during a study of T cell responses to AZD1222 COVID-19 vaccine. Points from the study as a whole: CD4 TCRs linked to vaccination spanned spike, dominating at 160-218 and 743-854. The peak T cell response came first, and repertoires were sampled only after it.

The CDR3 runs 13 residues. Per the germline V gene, CDR1 is MNHEY and CDR2 is SVGAGI. The V end was cut by 6 bases, the J end by 7 bases, with 16 bases between. With respect to this clone: Its antigen is not known.

The assay was immunoSEQ multiplex PCR, and TCRdb's table has in-frame clones only and misses some. Of about 140,000 clones in the sample, approximately 95% were seen once. This receptor was obtained from an adult in good health. Source: peripheral blood, taken on day 0 of MenACWY control vaccination. The J gene is TRBJ2-7, the V gene TRBV6-5; D possibly corresponds to TRBD1 (5 bases). CDR3: CASRGPPSLEQYF. The CDR3 DNA follows: TGTGCCAGCAGGGGGCCACCAAGTTTGGAGCAGTACTTC.